This TCR beta chain was captured in a study of T cells in Graves' hyperthyroidism and ophthalmopathy. Study overall: The initial diagnosis was the point when peripheral blood was collected, ahead of any treatment. Study-wide results and caveats: Using 13 V-J features, a model discriminated ophthalmopathy from stable hyperthyroidism.

The length of the CDR3 is 16 residues. After removal of 2 bases from V and 0 bases from J, the junction contained 5 bases not matched to a gene. Germline lookup yields CDR1 MNHNS and CDR2 SASEGT. From RNA transcripts, TCR beta CDR3 regions were amplified. Researchers ran a first-round RT-PCR on the TCR CDR3 using the HTBI primer set. TCRdb re-called the multiplex PCR reads through MiXCR, storing one row per CDR3 protein. The repertoire holds hundreds of thousands of distinct CDR3 sequences, with roughly 15% as singletons. Isolation of PBMCs was performed on around 9.8 ml fresh peripheral blood. This clonotype has ten or more counts. Its antigen is not known.

The source material was blood. The TCR originated in an older woman with Graves' ophthalmopathy. This chain connects TRBV6-1 to TRBJ2-3; the match to TRBD2 covers 7 bases. In nucleotides, the CDR3 is TGTGCCAGCAGTGAACTGACTAGCCCTAGCACAGATACGCAGTATTTT. This sequence encodes CASSELTSPSTDTQYF.